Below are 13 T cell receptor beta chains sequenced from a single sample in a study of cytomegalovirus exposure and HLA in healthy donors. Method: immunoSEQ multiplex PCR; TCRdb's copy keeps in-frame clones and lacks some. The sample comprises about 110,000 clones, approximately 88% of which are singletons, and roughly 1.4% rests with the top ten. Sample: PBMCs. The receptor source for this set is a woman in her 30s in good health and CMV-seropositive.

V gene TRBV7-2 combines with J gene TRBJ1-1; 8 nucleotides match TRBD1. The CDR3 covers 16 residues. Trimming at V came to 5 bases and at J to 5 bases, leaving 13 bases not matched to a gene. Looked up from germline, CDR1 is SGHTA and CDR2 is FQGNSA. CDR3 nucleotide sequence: TGTGCCAGCAGCCCCCCCCTGACAGGGGAAGGGACTGAAGCTTTCTTT. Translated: CASSPPLTGEGTEAFF.

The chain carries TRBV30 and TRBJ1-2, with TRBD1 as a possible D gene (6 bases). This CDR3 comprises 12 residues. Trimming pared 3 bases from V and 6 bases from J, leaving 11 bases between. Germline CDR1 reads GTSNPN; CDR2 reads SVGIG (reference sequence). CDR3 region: CAWSPQGHGYTF. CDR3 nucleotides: TGTGCCTGGAGCCCTCAGGGGCATGGCTACACCTTC. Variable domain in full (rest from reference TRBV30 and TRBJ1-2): SQTIHQWPATLVQPVGSPLSLECTVEGTSNPNLYWYRQAAGRGLQLLFYSVGIGQISSEVPQNLSASRPQDRQFILSSKKLLLSDSGFYLCAWSPQGHGYTFGSGTRLTVV.

The CDR3 DNA is TGCGCCAGCAGGAAAGTAGCGGGAGAAGTCGGTGAGCAGTTCTTC. Translating it yields CASRKVAGEVGEQFF. The rearrangement links TRBV5-1 to TRBJ2-1, with 9 positions matching TRBD2. Looked up from germline, CDR1 is SGHRS and CDR2 is YFSETQ. V was clipped by 5 bases and J by 9 bases; unmatched bases: 12. The CDR3 length is 15 residues.

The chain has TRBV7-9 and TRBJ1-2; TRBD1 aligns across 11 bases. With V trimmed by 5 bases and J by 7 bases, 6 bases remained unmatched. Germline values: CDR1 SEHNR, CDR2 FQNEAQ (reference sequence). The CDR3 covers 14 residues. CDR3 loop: CASSPRTGGTGYTF. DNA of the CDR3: TGTGCCAGCAGCCCGAGGACAGGGGGCACTGGCTACACCTTC. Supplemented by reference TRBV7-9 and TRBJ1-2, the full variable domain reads DTGVSQNPRHKITKRGQNVTFRCDPISEHNRLYWYRQTLGQGPEFLTYFQNEAQLEKSRLLSDRFSAERPKGSFSTLEIQRTEQGDSAMYLCASSPRTGGTGYTFGSGTRLTVV.

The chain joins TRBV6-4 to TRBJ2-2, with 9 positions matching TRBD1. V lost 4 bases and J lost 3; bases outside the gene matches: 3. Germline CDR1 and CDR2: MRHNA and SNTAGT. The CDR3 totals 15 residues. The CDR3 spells CASSARTGDTGELFF. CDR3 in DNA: TGTGCCAGCAGTGCCCGGACAGGGGACACCGGGGAGCTGTTTTTT.

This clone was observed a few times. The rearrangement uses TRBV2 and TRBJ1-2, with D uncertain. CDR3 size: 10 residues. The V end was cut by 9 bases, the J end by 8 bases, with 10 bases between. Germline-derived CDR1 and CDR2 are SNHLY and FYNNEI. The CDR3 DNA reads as TGTGCCAGTTTCGTAGTGGGCTACACCTTC. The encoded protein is CASFVVGYTF.

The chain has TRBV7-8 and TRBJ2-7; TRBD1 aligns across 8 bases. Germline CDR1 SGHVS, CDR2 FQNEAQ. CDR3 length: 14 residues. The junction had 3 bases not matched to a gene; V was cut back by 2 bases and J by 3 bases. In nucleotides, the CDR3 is TGTGCCAGCAGCTTAACAGGGACAGGCTACGAGCAGTACTTC. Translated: CASSLTGTGYEQYF.

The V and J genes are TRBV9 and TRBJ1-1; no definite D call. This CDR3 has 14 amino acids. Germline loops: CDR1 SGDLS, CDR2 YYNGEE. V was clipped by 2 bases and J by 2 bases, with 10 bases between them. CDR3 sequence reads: CASSVLEKNTEAFF. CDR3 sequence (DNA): TGTGCCAGCAGCGTCCTGGAGAAAAACACTGAAGCTTTCTTT.

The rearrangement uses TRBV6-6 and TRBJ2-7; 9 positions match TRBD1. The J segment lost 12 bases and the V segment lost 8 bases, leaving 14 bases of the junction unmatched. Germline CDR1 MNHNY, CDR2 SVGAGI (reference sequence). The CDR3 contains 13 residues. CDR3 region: CASLRGTGFWRYF. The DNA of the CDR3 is TGTGCCAGCCTCAGAGGGACAGGGTTTTGGAGGTACTTC.

Written as DNA, the CDR3 is TGCAGTGCTACCTCACTCTACGAGCAGTACTTC. Translated, it gives CSATSLYEQYF. The chain couples TRBV20-1 to TRBJ2-7, with D hard to call. Germline CDR1 and CDR2: DFQATT and SNEGSKA (reference sequence). CDR3 length: 11 residues. V shed 4 bases and J shed 3 bases, with 7 bases lying between them.

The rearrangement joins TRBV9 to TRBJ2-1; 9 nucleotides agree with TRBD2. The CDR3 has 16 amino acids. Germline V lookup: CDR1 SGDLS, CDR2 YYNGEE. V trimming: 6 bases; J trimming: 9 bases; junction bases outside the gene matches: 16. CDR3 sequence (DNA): TGTGCCAGCACCCCTGGGGGGCTAGCGGGGATACGTGAGCAGTTCTTC. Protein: CASTPGGLAGIREQFF.

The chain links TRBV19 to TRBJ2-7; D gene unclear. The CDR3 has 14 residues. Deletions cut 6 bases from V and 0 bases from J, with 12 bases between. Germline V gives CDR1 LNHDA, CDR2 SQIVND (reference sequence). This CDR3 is CASRSSAGSYEQYF. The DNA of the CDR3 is TGTGCCAGTAGAAGCTCCGCTGGCTCCTACGAGCAGTACTTC.

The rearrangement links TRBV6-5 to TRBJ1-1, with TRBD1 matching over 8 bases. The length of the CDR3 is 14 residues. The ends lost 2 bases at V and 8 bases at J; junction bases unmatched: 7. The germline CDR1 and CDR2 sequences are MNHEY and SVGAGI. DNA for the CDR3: TGTGCCAGCAGTTACCTGACAGGACAGGGAGAAGCTTTCTTT. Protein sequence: CASSYLTGQGEAFF.